This T cell receptor (beta chain) was identified in a study of T cells in Graves' hyperthyroidism and ophthalmopathy. Findings of the study overall: Progression to ophthalmopathy was predicted a median of 6.5 months early. Blood shared most expanded thyroid clonotypes above 0.001.

Disease lasting under 3 months, a NOSPECS grade of at least 4, and a Clinical Activity Score of at least 3 were features of the ophthalmopathy patients. Amplification of TCR beta CDR3 regions used RNA as the template. HTBI primers were used for first-round RT-PCR of the TCR CDR3. TCRdb re-called the multiplex PCR reads with MiXCR, one entry per CDR3 protein. The table records about 350,000 distinct CDR3 sequences, 18% of them present only once. This clonotype was found many times. Its antigen is undetermined. The germline CDR1 and CDR2 sequences are SGHRS and YFSETQ. This CDR3 is built from 12 residues. V was shortened by 2 bases and J by 6 bases, with 8 bases between the two germline ends.

This chain uses TRBV5-1 with TRBJ1-2; D possibly corresponds to TRBD1 (5 bases). The receptor's source is a middle-aged woman with Graves' ophthalmopathy. The sequencing sample was made of blood. The CDR3 reads CASSFGGNGYTF. CDR3 nucleotides: TGCGCCAGCAGCTTTGGGGGGAATGGCTACACCTTC.